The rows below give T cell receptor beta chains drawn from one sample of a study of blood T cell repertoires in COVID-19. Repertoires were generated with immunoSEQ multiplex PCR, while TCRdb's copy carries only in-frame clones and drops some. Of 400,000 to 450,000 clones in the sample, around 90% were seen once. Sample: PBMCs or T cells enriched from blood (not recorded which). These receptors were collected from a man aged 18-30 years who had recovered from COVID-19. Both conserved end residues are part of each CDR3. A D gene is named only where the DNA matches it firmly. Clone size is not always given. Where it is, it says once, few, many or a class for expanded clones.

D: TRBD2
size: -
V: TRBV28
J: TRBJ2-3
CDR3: CAHSGGGITDTQYF
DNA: TGTGCACATTCCGGGGGAGGGATTACAGATACGCAGTATTTT

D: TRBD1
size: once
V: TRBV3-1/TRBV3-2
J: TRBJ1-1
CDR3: CASRGQGAGTEAFF
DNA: TGTGCCAGCAGGGGCCAGGGGGCTGGTACTGAAGCTTTCTTT

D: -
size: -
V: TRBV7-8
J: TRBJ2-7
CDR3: CASRGRPFDGQYF
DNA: TGTGCCAGCAGGGGCAGGCCTTTCGACGGGCAGTACTTC

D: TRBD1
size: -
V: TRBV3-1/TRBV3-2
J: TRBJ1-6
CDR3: CASSQGPGGQSPLHF
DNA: TGTGCCAGCAGCCAAGGTCCAGGGGGCCAATCACCCCTCCACTTT

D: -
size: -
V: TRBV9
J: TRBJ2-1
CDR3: CASMQDSYNEQFF
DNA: TGTGCCAGCATGCAGGATTCCTACAATGAGCAGTTCTTC

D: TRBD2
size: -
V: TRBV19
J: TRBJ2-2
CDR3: CASSVLANGNGELFF
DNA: TGTGCCAGTAGTGTACTAGCGAATGGTAACGGGGAGCTGTTTTTT

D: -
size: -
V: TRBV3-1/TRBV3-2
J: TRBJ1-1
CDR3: CASSPSGLKDTEAFF
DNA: TGTGCCAGCAGCCCAAGCGGGCTGAAAGACACTGAAGCTTTCTTT

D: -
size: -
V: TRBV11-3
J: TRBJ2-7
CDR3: CASSQGPYEQYF
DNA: TGTGCCAGCTCCCAGGGCCCCTACGAGCAGTACTTC

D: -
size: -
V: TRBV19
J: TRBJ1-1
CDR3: CASRDGQNTEAFF
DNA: TGTGCCAGCCGCGATGGTCAGAACACTGAAGCTTTCTTT

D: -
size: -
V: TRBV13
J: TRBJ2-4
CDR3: CASSLGRRANIQYF
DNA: TGTGCCAGCAGCTTAGGCAGGAGGGCTAACATTCAGTACTTC

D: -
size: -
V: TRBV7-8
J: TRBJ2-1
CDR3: CASSSTFLSSYNEQFF
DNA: TGTGCCAGCAGCTCGACATTCTTGAGCTCCTACAATGAGCAGTTCTTC

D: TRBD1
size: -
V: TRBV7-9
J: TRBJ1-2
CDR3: CASSSELDRGSYGYTF
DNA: TGTGCCAGCAGCTCAGAGCTGGACAGGGGCAGCTATGGCTACACCTTC

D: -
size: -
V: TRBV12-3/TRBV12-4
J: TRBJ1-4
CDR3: CASSPGHEKLFF
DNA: TGTGCCAGCAGCCCGGGACACGAAAAACTGTTTTTT

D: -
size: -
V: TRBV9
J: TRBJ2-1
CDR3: CASSVGRGNEQFF
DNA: TGTGCCAGCAGCGTAGGCAGGGGCAATGAGCAGTTCTTC

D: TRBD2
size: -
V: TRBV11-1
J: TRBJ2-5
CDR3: CASSTIAGSQETQYF
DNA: TGTGCCAGCAGTACCATAGCGGGGTCTCAAGAGACCCAGTACTTC

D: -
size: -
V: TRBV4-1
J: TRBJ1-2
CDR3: CASSRGQPLANYGYTF
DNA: TGCGCCAGCAGCCGCGGACAGCCCCTAGCTAACTATGGCTACACCTTC

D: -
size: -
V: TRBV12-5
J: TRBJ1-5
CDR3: CAAAGQNQPQHF
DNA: TGTGCGGCGGCGGGGCAGAATCAGCCCCAGCATTTT

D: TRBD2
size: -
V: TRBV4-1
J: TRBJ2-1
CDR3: CASSQIAGSYNEQFF
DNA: TGCGCCAGCAGCCAGATAGCGGGCTCCTACAATGAGCAGTTCTTC

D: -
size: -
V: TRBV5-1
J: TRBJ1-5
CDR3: CASSLTGSSNQPQHF
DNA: TGCGCCAGCAGCTTAACAGGGAGTAGCAATCAGCCCCAGCATTTT

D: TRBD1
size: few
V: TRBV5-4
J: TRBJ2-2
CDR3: CASSLRGRLPGELFF
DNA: TGTGCCAGCAGCTTGAGGGGGCGCTTACCCGGGGAGCTGTTTTTT